The text below deals with one T cell receptor beta chain. This sample is part of a study of CD8+ T cells in alopecia areata. Extracted RNA was reverse transcribed, and the resulting cDNA served as sequencing template. Repertoires were generated with immunoSEQ multiplex PCR, while TCRdb's copy carries only in-frame clones and drops some. The data hold 150,000 to 200,000 clones, with 58% observed a single time. Described treatment: oral pan-JAK inhibitor, 5-10 mg twice daily. This CDR3 contains 17 residues. Germline CDR1 reads SGHDN; CDR2 reads FVKESK. V was clipped by 1 base and J by 0 bases, with 15 bases between them.

This receptor was identified in a human donor with alopecia areata. The material sequenced was CD4+ T cells sorted from blood, taken between weeks 55 and 65, from a patient treated with tofacitinib. The chain links TRBV14 to TRBJ1-1; weak D call: TRBD1 (6 bases). CDR3 in DNA: TGTGCCAGCAGCCAAGCAAGGGGGACAAGAATGAACACTGAAGCTTTCTTT. Its translation is CASSQARGTRMNTEAFF. Complete variable domain (other parts from reference TRBV14 and TRBJ1-1): EAGVTQFPSHSVIEKGQTVTLRCDPISGHDNLYWYRRVMGKEIKFLLHFVKESKQDESGMPNNRFLAERTGGTYSTLKVQPAELEDSGVYFCASSQARGTRMNTEAFFGQGTRLTVV.